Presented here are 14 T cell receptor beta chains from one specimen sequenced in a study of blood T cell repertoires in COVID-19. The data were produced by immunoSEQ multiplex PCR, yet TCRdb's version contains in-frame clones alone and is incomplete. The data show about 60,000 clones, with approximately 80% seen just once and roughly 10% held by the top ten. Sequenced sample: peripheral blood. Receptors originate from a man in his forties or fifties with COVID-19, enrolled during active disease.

DNA for the CDR3: TGTGCCAGCAGCTTCCGGGAGGCACGCGGGGAGACCCAGTACTTC. It is translated as CASSFREARGETQYF. The rearrangement links TRBV7-2 to TRBJ2-5; 7 positions match TRBD2. The CDR3 covers 15 residues. CDR1 and CDR2 from the germline V gene are SGHTA and FQGNSA. V trimming: 3 bases; J trimming: 5 bases; junction bases outside the gene matches: 9.

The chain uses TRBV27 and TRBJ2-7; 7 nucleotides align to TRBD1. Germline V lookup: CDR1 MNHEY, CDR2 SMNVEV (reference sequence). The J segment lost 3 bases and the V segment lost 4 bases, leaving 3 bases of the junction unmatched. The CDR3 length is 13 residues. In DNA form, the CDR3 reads TGTGCCAGCAGTTACCAGGGGGACTACGAGCAGTACTTC. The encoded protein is CASSYQGDYEQYF.

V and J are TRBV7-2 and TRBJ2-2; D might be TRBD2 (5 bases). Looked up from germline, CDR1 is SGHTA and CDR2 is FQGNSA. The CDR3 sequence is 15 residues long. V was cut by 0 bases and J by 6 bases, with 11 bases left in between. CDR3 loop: CASSLAGSRAGELFF. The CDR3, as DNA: TGTGCCAGCAGCTTAGCAGGTTCGAGGGCCGGGGAGCTGTTTTTT.

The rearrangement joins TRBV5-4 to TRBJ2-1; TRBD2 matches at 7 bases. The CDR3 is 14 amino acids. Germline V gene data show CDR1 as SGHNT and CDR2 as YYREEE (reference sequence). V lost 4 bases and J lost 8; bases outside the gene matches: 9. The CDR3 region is CASSDGGSLDEQFF. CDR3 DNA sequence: TGTGCCAGCAGCGACGGCGGGAGTCTCGATGAGCAGTTCTTC.

This chain's CDR3 is CASSTSRSVNEKLFF. The CDR3 DNA follows: TGTGCCAGCAGCACCTCACGGAGCGTTAATGAAAAACTGTTTTTT. V gene TRBV6-6 combines with J gene TRBJ1-4; D unresolved. CDR1 and CDR2 from the germline V gene are MNHNY and SVGAGI (reference sequence). The CDR3 runs 15 residues. Trimming took off 6 bases at V and 4 bases at J, with 15 bases between the two ends.

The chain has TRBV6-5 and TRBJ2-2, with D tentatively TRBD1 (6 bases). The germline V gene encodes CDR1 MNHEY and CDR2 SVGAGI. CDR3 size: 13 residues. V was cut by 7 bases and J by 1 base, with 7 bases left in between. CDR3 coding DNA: TGTGCCAGCATGGGACAGAACACCGGGGAGCTGTTTTTT. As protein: CASMGQNTGELFF.

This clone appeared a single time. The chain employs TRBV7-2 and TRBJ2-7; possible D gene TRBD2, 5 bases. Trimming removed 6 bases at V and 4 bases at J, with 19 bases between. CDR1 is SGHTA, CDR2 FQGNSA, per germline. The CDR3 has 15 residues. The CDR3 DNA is TGTGCCAGCAGTAGGACCGGGGTATCAGGTTACGAGCAGTACTTC. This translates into CASSRTGVSGYEQYF.

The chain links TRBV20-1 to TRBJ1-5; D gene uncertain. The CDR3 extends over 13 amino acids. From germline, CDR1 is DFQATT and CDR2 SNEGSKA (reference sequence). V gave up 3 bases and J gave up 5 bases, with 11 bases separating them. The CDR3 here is CSASSEKDQPQHF. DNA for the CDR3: TGCAGTGCTAGTTCGGAGAAGGATCAGCCCCAGCATTTT.

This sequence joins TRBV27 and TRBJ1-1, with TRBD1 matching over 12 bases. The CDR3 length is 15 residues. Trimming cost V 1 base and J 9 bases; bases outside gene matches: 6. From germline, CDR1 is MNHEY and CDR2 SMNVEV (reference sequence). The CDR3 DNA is TGTGCCAGCAGTTTATTTTCCGGGACAGGGGGCCAAGCTTTCTTT. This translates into CASSLFSGTGGQAFF.

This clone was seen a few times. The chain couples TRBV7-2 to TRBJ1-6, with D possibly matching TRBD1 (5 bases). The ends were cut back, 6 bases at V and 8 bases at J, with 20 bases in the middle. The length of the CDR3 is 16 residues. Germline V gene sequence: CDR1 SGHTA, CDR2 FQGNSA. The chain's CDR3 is CASSKVLQGGYSPLHF. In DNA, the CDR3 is TGTGCCAGCAGTAAAGTCCTGCAGGGTGGTTATTCACCCCTCCACTTT.

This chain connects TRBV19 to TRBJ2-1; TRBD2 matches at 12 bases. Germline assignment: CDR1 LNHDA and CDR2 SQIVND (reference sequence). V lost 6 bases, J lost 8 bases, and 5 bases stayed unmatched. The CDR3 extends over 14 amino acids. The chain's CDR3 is CASRTSGSFDEQFF. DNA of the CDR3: TGTGCCAGTAGGACTAGCGGGAGCTTCGATGAGCAGTTCTTC.

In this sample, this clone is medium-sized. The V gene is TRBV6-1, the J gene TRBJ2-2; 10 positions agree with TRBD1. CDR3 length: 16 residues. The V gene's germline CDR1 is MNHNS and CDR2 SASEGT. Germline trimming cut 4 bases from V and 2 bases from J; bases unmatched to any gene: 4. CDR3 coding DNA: TGTGCCAGCAGTGGGGACAGGGGCCTTAACACCGGGGAGCTGTTTTTT. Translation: CASSGDRGLNTGELFF.

For the CDR3, the DNA is TGTGCCAGCAGTTACTCAGGGGTCAACAATAATTCACCCCTCCACTTT. Translating gives CASSYSGVNNNSPLHF. This chain uses TRBV6-5 with TRBJ1-6; TRBD1 might be the D (5 bases). CDR1 and CDR2 (germline): MNHEY, SVGAGI. CDR3 size: 16 residues. Between the trimmed V and J ends, which lost 0 bases and 5 bases, there was a span of 11 bases.

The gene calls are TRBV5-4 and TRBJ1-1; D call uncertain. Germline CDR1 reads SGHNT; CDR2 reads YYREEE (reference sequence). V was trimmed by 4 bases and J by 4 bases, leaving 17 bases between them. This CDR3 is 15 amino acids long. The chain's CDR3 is CASSPRRGSTTEAFF. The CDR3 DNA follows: TGTGCCAGCAGCCCACGACGGGGATCGACCACTGAAGCTTTCTTT.